This T cell receptor beta chain is drawn from a study of technical replicates of blood from four donors. This CDR3 region has 14 residues. V gave up 0 bases and J gave up 4 bases; unmatched junction bases: 2. Germline V CDR1 and CDR2: MNHEY, SVGAGI. Profiling relied on immunoSEQ multiplex PCR, and the TCRdb table lists in-frame clones only, not all of them. The sample has about 72,000 clones; around 95% are singletons. This clonotype was sampled from a human donor in good health. This chain uses TRBV6-5 with TRBJ2-5, with 7 bases matching TRBD2. Source material: T cells isolated from PBMCs. CDR3 nucleotides: TGTGCCAGCAGTTACTCGGGGGGGTCAGAGACCCAGTACTTC. This translates into CASSYSGGSETQYF.